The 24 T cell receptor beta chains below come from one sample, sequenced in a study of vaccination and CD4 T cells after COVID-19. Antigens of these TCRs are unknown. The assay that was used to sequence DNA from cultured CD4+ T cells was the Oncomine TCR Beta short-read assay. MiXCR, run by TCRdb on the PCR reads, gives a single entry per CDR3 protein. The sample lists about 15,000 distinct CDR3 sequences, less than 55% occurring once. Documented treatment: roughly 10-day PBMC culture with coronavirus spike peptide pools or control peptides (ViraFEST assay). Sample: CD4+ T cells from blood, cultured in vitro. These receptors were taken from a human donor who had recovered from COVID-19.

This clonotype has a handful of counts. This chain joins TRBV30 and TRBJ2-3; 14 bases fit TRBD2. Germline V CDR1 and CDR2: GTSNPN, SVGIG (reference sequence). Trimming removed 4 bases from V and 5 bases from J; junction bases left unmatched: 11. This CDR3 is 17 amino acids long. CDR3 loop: CAWNPLTSGRAVDTQYF. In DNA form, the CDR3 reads TGTGCCTGGAACCCTTTGACTAGCGGGAGGGCAGTAGATACGCAGTATTTT.

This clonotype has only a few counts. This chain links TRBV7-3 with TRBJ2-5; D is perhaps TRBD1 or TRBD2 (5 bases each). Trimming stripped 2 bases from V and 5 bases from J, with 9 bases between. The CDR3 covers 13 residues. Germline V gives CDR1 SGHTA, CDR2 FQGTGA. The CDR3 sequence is CASSLYRDETQYF. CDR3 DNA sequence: TGTGCCAGCAGCTTATATCGGGACGAGACCCAGTACTTC.

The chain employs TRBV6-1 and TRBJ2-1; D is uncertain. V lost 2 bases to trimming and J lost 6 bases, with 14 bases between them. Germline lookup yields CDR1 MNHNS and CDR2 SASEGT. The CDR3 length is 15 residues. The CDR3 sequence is CASSETLIGFNEQFF. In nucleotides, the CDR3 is TGTGCCAGCAGTGAAACCCTAATAGGATTCAATGAGCAGTTCTTC.

CDR3 region: CSARRPQGRRPFSGNTIYF. In nucleotides, the CDR3 is TGCAGTGCTCGTAGACCCCAGGGCCGTCGACCTTTCTCTGGAAACACCATATATTTT. The rearrangement joins TRBV20-1 to TRBJ1-3; D perhaps matches TRBD1 (5 bases). Germline CDR1 DFQATT, CDR2 SNEGSKA (reference sequence). Trimming removed 5 bases from V and 0 bases from J, with 26 bases in between. The CDR3 runs to 19 residues.

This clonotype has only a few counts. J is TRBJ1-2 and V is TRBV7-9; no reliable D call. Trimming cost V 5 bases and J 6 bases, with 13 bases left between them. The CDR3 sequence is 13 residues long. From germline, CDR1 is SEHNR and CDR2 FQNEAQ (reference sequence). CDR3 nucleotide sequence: TGTGCCAGCAGCCCTTCACCACCTAATGGCTACACCTTC. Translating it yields CASSPSPPNGYTF.

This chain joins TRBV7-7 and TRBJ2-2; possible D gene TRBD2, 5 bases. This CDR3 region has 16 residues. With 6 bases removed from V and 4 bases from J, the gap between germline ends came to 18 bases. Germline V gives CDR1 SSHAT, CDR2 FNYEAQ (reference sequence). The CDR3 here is CASRDLASGPTGELFF. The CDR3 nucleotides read TGTGCCAGCAGAGATCTAGCTTCCGGGCCCACCGGGGAGCTGTTTTTT.

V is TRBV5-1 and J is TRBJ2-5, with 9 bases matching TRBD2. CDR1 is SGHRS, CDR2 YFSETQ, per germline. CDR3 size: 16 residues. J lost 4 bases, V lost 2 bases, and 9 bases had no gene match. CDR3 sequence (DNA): TGCGCCAGCAGCTTTCAGGTAGCGGGGGCAGGAGAGACCCAGTACTTC. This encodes CASSFQVAGAGETQYF.

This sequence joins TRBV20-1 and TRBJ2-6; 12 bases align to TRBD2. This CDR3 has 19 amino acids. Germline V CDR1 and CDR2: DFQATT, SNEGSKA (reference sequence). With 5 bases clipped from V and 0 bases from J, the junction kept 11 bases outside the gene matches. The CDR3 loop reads CSARPSGRGLHSGANVLTF. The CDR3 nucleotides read TGCAGTGCTCGCCCTAGCGGGAGGGGCCTTCACTCTGGGGCCAACGTCCTGACTTTC.

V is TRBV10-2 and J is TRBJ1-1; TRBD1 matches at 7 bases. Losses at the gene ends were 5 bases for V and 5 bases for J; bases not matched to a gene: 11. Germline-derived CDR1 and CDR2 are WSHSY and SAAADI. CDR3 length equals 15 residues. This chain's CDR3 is CASSPEEGAKTEAFF. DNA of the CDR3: TGCGCCAGCAGTCCCGAGGAGGGGGCAAAGACTGAAGCTTTCTTT.

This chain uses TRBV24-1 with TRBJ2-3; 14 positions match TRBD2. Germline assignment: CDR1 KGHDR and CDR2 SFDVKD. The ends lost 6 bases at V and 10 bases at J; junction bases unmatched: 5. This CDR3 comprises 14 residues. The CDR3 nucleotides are TGTGCCACCAGTCCGGGACTAGCGGGGGCCTCGCAGTATTTT. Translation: CATSPGLAGASQYF.

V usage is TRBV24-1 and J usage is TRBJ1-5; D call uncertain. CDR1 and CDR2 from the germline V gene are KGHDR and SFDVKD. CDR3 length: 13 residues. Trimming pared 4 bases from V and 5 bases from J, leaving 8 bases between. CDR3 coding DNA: TGTGCCACCAGTGAGAGACCAGATCAGCCCCAGCATTTT. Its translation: CATSERPDQPQHF.

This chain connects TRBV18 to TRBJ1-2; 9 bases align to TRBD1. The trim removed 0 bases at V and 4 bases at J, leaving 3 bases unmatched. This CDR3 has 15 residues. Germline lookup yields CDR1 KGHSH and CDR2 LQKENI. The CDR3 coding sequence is TGTGCCAGCTCACCACCGGACAGGGGAACCTATGGCTACACCTTC. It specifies CASSPPDRGTYGYTF. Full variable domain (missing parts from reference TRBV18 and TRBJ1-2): NAGVMQNPRHLVRRRGQEARLRCSPMKGHSHVYWYRQLPEEGLKFMVYLQKENIIDESGMPKERFSAEFPKEGPSILRIQQVVRGDSAAYFCASSPPDRGTYGYTFGSGTRLTVV.

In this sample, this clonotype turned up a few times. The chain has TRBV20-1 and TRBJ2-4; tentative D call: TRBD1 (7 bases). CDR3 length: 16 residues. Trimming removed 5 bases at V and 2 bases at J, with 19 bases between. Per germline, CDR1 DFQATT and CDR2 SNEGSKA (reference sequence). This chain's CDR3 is CSAVSGGGKTKNIQYF. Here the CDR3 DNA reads TGCAGTGCTGTATCCGGAGGGGGCAAAACCAAAAACATTCAGTACTTC.

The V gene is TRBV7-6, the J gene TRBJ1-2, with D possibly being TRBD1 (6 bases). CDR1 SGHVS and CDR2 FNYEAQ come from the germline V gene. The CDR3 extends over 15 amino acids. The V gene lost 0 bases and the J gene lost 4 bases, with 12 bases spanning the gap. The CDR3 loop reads CASSLAQGLGYGYTF. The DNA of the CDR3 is TGTGCCAGCAGCTTAGCGCAGGGGCTTGGCTATGGCTACACCTTC.

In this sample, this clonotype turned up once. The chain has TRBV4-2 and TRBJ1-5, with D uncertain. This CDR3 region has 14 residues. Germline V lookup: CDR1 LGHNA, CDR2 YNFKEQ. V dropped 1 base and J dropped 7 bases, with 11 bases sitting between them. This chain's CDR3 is CASSQVSEEQPQHF. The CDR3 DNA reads TGTGCCAGCAGCCAAGTCTCGGAGGAACAGCCCCAGCATTTT.

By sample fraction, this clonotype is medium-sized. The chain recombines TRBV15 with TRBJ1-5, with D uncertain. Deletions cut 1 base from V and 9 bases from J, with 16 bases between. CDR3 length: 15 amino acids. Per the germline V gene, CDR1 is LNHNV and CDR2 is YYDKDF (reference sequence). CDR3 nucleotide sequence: TGTGCCACCAGCAGAGTTTATTACGGCGAGGCGCCCCAGCATTTT. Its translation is CATSRVYYGEAPQHF.

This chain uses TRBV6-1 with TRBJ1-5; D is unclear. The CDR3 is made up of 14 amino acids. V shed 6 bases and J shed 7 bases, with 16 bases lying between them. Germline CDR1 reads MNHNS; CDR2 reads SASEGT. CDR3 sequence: CASRSDIRGQPQHF. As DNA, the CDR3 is TGTGCCAGCAGATCCGACATACGGGGACAGCCCCAGCATTTT.

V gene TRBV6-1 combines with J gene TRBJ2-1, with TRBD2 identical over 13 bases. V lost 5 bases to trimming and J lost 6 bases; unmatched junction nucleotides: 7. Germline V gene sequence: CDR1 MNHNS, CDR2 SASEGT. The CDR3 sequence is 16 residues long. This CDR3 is CASSRRRTSGSNEQFF. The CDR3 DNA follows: TGTGCCAGCAGTAGACGAAGGACTAGCGGGAGCAATGAGCAGTTCTTC.

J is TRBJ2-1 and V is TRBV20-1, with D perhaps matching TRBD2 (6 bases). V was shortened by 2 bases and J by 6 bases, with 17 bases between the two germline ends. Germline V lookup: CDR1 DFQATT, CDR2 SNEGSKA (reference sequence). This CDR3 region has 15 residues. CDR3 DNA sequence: TGCAGTGCTAGACAGGGAGCGGGCCTTTTCAATGAGCAGTTCTTC. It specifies CSARQGAGLFNEQFF.

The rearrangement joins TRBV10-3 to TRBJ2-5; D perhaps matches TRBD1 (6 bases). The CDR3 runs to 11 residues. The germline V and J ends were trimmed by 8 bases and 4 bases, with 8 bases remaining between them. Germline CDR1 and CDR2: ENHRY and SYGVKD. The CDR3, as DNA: TGTGCCATCGGGGGCACAGAGACCCAGTACTTC. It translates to CAIGGTETQYF.

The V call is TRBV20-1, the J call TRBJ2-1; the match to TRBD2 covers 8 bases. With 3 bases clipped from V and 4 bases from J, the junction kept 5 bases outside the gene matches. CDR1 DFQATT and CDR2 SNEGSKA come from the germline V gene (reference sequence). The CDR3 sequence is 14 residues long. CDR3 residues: CSASTPSGYNEQFF. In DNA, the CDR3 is TGCAGTGCTAGTACACCTAGCGGGTACAATGAGCAGTTCTTC.

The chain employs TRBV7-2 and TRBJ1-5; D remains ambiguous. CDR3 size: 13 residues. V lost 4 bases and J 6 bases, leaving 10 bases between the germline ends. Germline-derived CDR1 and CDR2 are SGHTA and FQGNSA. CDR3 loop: CASSSIWGQPQHF. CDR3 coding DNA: TGTGCCAGCAGCTCAATTTGGGGTCAGCCCCAGCATTTT. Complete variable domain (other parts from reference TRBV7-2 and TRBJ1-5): GAGVSQSPSNKVTEKGKDVELRCDPISGHTALYWYRQSLGQGLEFLIYFQGNSAPDKSGLPSDRFSAERTGGSVSTLTIQRTQQEDSAVYLCASSSIWGQPQHFGDGTRLSIL.

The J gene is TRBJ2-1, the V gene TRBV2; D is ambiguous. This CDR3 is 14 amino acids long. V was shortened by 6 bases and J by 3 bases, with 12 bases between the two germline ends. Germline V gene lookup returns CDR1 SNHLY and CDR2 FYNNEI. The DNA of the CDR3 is TGTGCCAGCAGGGGTTATGCCTTCTACAATGAGCAGTTCTTC. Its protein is CASRGYAFYNEQFF.

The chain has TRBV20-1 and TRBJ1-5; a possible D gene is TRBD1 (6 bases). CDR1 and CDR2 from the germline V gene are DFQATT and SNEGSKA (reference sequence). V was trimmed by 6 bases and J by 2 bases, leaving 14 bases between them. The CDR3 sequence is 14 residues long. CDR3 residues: CSARGGGRNQPQHF. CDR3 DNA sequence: TGCAGTGCCCGAGGCGGGGGGCGCAATCAGCCCCAGCATTTT.